The sample holds one count of the clone carrying this T cell receptor beta chain. The source of the sample is a study of OX40 agonist ivuxolimab in advanced cancers. Per germline, CDR1 GTSNPN and CDR2 SVGIG (reference sequence). CDR3 length: 16 residues. The germline V and J ends were trimmed by 8 bases and 2 bases, with 21 bases remaining between them. Clones were read by immunoSEQ multiplex PCR, and TCRdb kept only the in-frame ones, dropping some. The data contain 50,000 to 70,000 clones, about 85% of them singletons. The V and J genes are TRBV30 and TRBJ2-2, with D perhaps assigned TRBD1 or TRBD2 (5 bases each). Sequencing used CD4+ or CD8+ T cells sorted from blood, obtained in a trial of the OX40 agonist ivuxolimab. The clonotype originates from an adult with an advanced solid tumor such as melanoma, head and neck, liver or kidney cancer. This chain's CDR3 is CAGRPLMGDNTGELFF. The CDR3 DNA is TGTGCCGGAAGGCCATTGATGGGGGATAACACCGGGGAGCTGTTTTTT.